This T cell receptor beta chain emerged from a study of cytomegalovirus exposure and HLA in healthy donors. Overall study results and limits: Reported performance of the classifier showed diagnosis of cytomegalovirus status with high specificity and sensitivity. The tendency of first-cohort TCR clusters to co-occur in the 110 or so validation repertoires emerged from a later analysis. Researchers catalogued approximately 170 TCR beta chains as cytomegalovirus-associated.

These donors were members of the roughly 120-subject validation cohort, a group separate from the roughly 670-subject first cohort. About this clone itself: Its target is not known.

Using immunoSEQ multiplex PCR, the repertoire was profiled, and TCRdb retains in-frame clones only, with some absent. This sample carries about 70,000 clones, around 94% of them seen once, and the ten largest clones take roughly 2%. The sequence was collected from a woman aged 18 to 35 in good health and CMV-seropositive. Sequences were obtained from PBMCs.

The CDR3 here is CASSIDLYDSSNQPQHF. The CDR3 DNA reads as TGTGCCAGTAGTATAGATCTATATGACAGTAGCAATCAGCCCCAGCATTTT. The rearrangement uses TRBV19 and TRBJ1-5; a weak D match, TRBD1 (5 bases). There are 17 residues in the CDR3. Trimming removed 0 bases from V and 0 bases from J, with 12 bases in between. Germline values: CDR1 LNHDA, CDR2 SQIVND (reference sequence).